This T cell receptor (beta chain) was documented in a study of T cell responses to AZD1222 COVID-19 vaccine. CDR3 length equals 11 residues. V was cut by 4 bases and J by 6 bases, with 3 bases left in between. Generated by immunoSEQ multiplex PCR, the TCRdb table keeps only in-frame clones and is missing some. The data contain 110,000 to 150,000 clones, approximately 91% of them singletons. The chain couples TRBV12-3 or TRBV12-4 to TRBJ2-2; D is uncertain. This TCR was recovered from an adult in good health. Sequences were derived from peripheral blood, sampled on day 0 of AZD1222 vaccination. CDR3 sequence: CASSWSGELFF. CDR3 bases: TGTGCCAGCAGTTGGTCCGGGGAGCTGTTTTTT.